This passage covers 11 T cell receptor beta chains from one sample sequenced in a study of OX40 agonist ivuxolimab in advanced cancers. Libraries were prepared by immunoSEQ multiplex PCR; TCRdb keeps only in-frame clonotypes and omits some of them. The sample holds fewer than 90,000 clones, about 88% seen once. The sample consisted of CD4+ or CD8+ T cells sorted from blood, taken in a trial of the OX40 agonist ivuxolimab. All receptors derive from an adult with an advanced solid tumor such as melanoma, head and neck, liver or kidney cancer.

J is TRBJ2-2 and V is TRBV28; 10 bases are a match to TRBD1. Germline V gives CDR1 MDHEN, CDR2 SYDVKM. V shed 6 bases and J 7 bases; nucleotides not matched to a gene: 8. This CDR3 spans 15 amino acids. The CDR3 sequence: CASSSGTGAGGELFF. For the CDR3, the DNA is TGTGCCAGCAGCTCCGGGACAGGGGCAGGCGGGGAGCTGTTTTTT.

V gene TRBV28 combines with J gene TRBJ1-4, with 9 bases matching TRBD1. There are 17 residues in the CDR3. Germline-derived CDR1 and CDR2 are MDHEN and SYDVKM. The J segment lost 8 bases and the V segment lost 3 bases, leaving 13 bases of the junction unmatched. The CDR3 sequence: CASSFSTGGWSQEKLFF. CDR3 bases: TGTGCCAGCAGTTTTTCCACAGGGGGCTGGTCCCAGGAAAAACTGTTTTTT.

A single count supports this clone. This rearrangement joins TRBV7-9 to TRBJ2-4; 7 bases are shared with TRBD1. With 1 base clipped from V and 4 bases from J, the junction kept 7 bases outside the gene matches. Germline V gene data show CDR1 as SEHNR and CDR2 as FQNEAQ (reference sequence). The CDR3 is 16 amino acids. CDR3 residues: CASSLGSLDRKNIQYF. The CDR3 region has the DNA TGTGCCAGCAGCTTAGGGTCGTTGGACAGGAAAAACATTCAGTACTTC.

The CDR3 sequence: CASSEAFSGGTYNEQFF. DNA for the CDR3: TGTGCCAGCAGTGAAGCTTTTAGCGGGGGGACTTACAATGAGCAGTTCTTC. The J gene is TRBJ2-1, the V gene TRBV6-1; 10 bases align to TRBD2. Looked up from germline, CDR1 is MNHNS and CDR2 is SASEGT. After removal of 0 bases from V and 4 bases from J, the junction contained 6 bases not matched to a gene. This CDR3 comprises 17 residues.

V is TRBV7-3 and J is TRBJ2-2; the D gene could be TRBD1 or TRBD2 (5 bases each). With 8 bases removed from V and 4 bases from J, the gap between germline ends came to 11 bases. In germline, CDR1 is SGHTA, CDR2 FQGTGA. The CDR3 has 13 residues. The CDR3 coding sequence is TGTGCCAGCGGGACGGACGTCACCGGGGAGCTGTTTTTT. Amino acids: CASGTDVTGELFF.

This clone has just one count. The CDR3 loop is CASSLRGGYGYTF. The CDR3 DNA reads as TGTGCCAGCAGTTTACGGGGGGGCTATGGCTACACCTTC. V and J are TRBV27 and TRBJ1-2; weak D call: TRBD1 (5 bases). Germline-derived CDR1 and CDR2 are MNHEY and SMNVEV (reference sequence). The length of the CDR3 is 13 residues. With 2 bases removed from V and 4 bases from J, the gap between germline ends came to 8 bases.

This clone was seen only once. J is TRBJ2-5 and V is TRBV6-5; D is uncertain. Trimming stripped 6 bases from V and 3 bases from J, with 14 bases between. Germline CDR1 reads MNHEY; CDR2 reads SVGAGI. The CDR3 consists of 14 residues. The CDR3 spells CASSNSRGEETQYF. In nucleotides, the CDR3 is TGTGCCAGCAGCAACTCGAGAGGAGAAGAGACCCAGTACTTC.

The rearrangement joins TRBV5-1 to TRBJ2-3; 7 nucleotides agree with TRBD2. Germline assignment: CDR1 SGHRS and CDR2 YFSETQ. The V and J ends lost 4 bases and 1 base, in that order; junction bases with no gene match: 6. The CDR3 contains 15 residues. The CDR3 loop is CASSPLAAGTDTQYF. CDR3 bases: TGCGCCAGCAGCCCCCTAGCGGCCGGCACAGATACGCAGTATTTT.

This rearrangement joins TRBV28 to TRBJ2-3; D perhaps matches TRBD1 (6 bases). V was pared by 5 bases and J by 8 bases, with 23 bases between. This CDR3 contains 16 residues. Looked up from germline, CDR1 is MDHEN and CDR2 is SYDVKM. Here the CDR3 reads CASSPPQTGLRGTQYF. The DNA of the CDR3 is TGTGCCAGCAGTCCCCCCCAGACAGGTCTTAGGGGTACGCAGTATTTT.

The CDR3 reads CASRSPEGVSAPLHF. DNA of the CDR3: TGTGCCAGCAGATCACCTGAGGGGGTCTCGGCACCCCTCCACTTT. This chain links TRBV27 with TRBJ1-6; maybe TRBD1 (6 bases). The CDR3 has 15 residues. V lost 6 bases and J lost 11, with 20 bases in between. Germline V gene data show CDR1 as MNHEY and CDR2 as SMNVEV (reference sequence).

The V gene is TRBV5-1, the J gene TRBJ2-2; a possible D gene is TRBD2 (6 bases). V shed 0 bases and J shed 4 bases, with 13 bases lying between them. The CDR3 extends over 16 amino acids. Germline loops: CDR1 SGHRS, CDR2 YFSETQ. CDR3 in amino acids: CASSLAWDSGTGELFF. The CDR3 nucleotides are TGCGCCAGCAGCTTGGCTTGGGACTCCGGCACCGGGGAGCTGTTTTTT.